This T cell receptor (beta chain) derives from a study of chronic HIV infection and antiretroviral therapy. MiXCR, run by TCRdb on the 5' RACE reads, gives a single entry per CDR3 protein. The sample lists approximately 30,000 distinct CDR3 sequences; about 9.7% were seen once. This clonotype occurred many times. This CDR3 is built from 12 residues. Germline values: CDR1 SNHLY, CDR2 FYNNEI. V was cut by 9 bases and J by 6 bases, with 14 bases left in between. The V and J genes are TRBV2 and TRBJ1-1; D uncertain. Input material: peripheral blood. This sequence originates from an adult who had HIV and had not received antiretroviral therapy, or was an uninfected healthy control (not recorded which). The CDR3 DNA reads as TGTGCCAGGTCTAGTATGGAGGCTGAAGCTTTCTTT. Residues: CARSSMEAEAFF. The full variable domain, with the rest looked up from reference TRBV2 and TRBJ1-1, is EPEVTQTPSHQVTQMGQEVILRCVPISNHLYFYWYRQILGQKVEFLVSFYNNEISEKSEIFDDQFSVERPDGSNFTLKIRSTKLEDSAMYFCARSSMEAEAFFGQGTRLTVV.